These 7 T cell receptor beta chains came from one sample sequenced in a study of blood T cell repertoires in COVID-19. Produced via immunoSEQ multiplex PCR; TCRdb's table is partial and in-frame only. Altogether approximately 250,000 clones are present, less than 85% being singletons, with the ten largest covering over 4.5%. What was sequenced was peripheral blood. These receptors came from a man between 60 and 75 years old who had recovered from COVID-19.

V usage is TRBV27 and J usage is TRBJ2-6, with TRBD1 matching 7 bases. With 6 bases clipped from V and 0 bases from J, the junction kept 8 bases outside the gene matches. The CDR3 spans 17 residues. Germline lookup yields CDR1 MNHEY and CDR2 SMNVEV (reference sequence). The CDR3 reads CASSPRTGVSGANVLTF. DNA for the CDR3: TGTGCCAGCAGCCCTAGGACAGGAGTCTCTGGGGCCAACGTCCTGACTTTC.

The chain combines TRBV6-6 with TRBJ1-4, with TRBD1 identical over 8 bases. J gave up 8 bases and V 4 bases, and 6 bases lay outside the gene matches. The length of the CDR3 is 14 residues. The germline V gene encodes CDR1 MNHNY and CDR2 SVGAGI (reference sequence). CDR3 DNA sequence: TGTGCCAGCAGTTGGGACAGGAGGGGAGAAAAACTGTTTTTT. The encoded protein is CASSWDRRGEKLFF.

V gene TRBV5-4 combines with J gene TRBJ2-4; 12 bases align to TRBD2. The CDR3 extends over 16 amino acids. V was clipped by 4 bases and J by 4 bases; unmatched bases: 6. CDR1 is SGHNT, CDR2 YYREEE, per germline (reference sequence). This CDR3 reads CASSPRLAGDKNIQYF. Here the CDR3 DNA reads TGTGCCAGCAGCCCTCGACTAGCGGGGGATAAAAACATTCAGTACTTC.

This clone was observed a handful of times. This chain joins TRBV19 and TRBJ1-1; D is unresolved. The CDR3 totals 14 residues. The germline V gene encodes CDR1 LNHDA and CDR2 SQIVND (reference sequence). Trimming left V 4 bases short and J 2 bases short, with 11 bases between. CDR3 loop: CASSTRTHNTEAFF. CDR3 in DNA: TGTGCCAGTAGTACCCGGACTCACAACACTGAAGCTTTCTTT.

This clone has only one observation. V usage is TRBV30 and J usage is TRBJ1-1; TRBD1 is a possible D gene (5 bases). Trimming cost V 0 bases and J 8 bases, with 13 bases left between them. The germline V gene has CDR1 GTSNPN and CDR2 SVGIG (reference sequence). The CDR3 covers 13 residues. The CDR3 nucleotides are TGTGCCTGGAGTGTACTCAGGGATGGCGAAGCTTTCTTT. Its translation: CAWSVLRDGEAFF.

The gene calls are TRBV28 and TRBJ1-2; a weak D match, TRBD1 (5 bases). CDR3 length equals 15 residues. CDR1 and CDR2 from the germline V gene are MDHEN and SYDVKM. Trimming pared 5 bases from V and 4 bases from J, leaving 17 bases between. The DNA for the CDR3 is TGTGCCAGCAGTGGTCAGGGTGGCCGTCTCTATGGCTACACCTTC. Amino acid sequence: CASSGQGGRLYGYTF.

This clone was recorded only once. This chain links TRBV6-5 with TRBJ2-3, with D possibly TRBD1 on 6 matching bases. The CDR3 loop spans 11 amino acids. The V and J ends lost 6 bases and 8 bases respectively, with 9 bases between them. In germline, CDR1 is MNHEY, CDR2 SVGAGI. The CDR3 region is CASRTGSTQYF. The CDR3 nucleotides read TGTGCCAGCAGAACAGGGTCTACGCAGTATTTT.